This TCR beta chain was identified during a study of blood T cell repertoires in COVID-19. Using immunoSEQ multiplex PCR, the repertoire was profiled, and TCRdb retains in-frame clones only, with some absent. The table lists 350,000 to 400,000 clones, around 87% of them singletons, with 1.9% in the top ten. The germline V and J ends were trimmed by 0 bases and 6 bases, with 18 bases remaining between them. The CDR3 contains 16 residues. Germline V lookup: CDR1 MNHEY, CDR2 SVGAGI. Sequencing was done on a sample of PBMCs or T cells enriched from blood (not recorded which). This TCR was sampled from a man in his forties in a cohort exposed to, infected with or recovered from COVID-19 (not recorded which). The chain is built from TRBV6-5 and TRBJ2-7; the D gene is possibly TRBD2 (5 bases). CDR3 DNA sequence: TGTGCCAGCAGTTACTCGAATCGAGGACCCCGGGGCGAGCAGTACTTC. Translating it yields CASSYSNRGPRGEQYF.